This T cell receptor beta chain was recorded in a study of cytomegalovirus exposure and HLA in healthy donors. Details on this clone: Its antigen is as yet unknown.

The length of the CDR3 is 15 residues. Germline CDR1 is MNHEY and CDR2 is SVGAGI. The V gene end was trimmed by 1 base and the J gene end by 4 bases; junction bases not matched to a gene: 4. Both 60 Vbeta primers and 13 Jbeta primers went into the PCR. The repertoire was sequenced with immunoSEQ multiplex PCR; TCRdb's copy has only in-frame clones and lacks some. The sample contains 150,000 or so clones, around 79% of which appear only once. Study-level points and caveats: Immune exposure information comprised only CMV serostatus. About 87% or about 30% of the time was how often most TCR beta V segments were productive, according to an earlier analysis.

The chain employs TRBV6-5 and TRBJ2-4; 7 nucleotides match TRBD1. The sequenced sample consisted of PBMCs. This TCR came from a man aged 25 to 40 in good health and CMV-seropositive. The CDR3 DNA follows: TGTGCCAGCAGTTACTGGGACAGTGGGAAAAACATTCAGTACTTC. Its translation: CASSYWDSGKNIQYF.